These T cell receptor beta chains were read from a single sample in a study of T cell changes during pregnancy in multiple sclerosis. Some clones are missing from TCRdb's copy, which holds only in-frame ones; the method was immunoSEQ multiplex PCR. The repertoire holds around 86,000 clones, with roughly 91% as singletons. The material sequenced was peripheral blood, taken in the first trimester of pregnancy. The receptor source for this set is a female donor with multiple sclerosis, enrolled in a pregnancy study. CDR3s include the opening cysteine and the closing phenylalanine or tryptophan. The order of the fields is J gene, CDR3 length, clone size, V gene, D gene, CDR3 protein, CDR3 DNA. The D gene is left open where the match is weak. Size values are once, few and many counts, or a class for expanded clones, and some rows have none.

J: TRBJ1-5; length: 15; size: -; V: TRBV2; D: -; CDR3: CASSGEREPNQPQHF; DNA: TGTGCCAGCAGTGGAGAACGGGAACCCAATCAGCCCCAGCATTTT
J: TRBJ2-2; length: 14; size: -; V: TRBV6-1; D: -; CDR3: CASSVPGRAGELFF; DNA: TGTGCCAGCAGCGTACCTGGCCGGGCCGGGGAGCTGTTTTTT
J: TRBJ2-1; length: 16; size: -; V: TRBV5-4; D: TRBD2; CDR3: CASSPGGTSGTNEQFF; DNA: TGTGCCAGCAGCCCGGGGGGGACTAGCGGTACCAATGAGCAGTTCTTC
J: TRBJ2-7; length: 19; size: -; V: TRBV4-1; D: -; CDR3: CASSQGGGSRDTYSYEQYF; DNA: TGCGCCAGCAGCCAAGGTGGGGGATCCCGGGACACCTACTCCTACGAGCAGTACTTC
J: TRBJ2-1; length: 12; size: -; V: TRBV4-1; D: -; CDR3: CASSSVYNEQFF; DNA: TGCGCCAGCAGCTCCGTCTACAATGAGCAGTTCTTC
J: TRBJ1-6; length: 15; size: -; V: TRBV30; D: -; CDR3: CAWGNNRVGDSPLHF; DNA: TGTGCCTGGGGAAATAACAGGGTCGGCGATTCACCCCTCCACTTT
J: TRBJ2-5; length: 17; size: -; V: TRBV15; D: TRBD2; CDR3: CATSRVGLAGSWETQYF; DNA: TGTGCCACCAGCAGAGTGGGGCTAGCGGGGTCTTGGGAGACCCAGTACTTC
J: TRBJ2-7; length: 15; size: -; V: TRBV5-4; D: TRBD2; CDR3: CASSLEAGDRYEQYF; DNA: TGTGCCAGCAGCTTGGAGGCGGGAGATCGATACGAGCAGTACTTC
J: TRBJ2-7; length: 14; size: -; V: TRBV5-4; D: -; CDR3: CASSLGVGDYEQYF; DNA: TGTGCCAGCAGCTTGGGGGTAGGGGACTACGAGCAGTACTTC
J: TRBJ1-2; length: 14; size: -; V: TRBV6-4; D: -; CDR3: CASSDSAGNYGYTF; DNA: TGTGCCAGCAGTGACTCGGCGGGAAACTATGGCTACACCTTC
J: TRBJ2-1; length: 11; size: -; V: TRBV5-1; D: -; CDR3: CATPSGTQQFF; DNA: TGCGCCACCCCTTCAGGAACTCAGCAGTTCTTC
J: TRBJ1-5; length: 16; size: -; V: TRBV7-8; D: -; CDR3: CASSPRGGTSNQPQHF; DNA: TGTGCCAGCAGCCCGCGGGGGGGTACGAGCAATCAGCCCCAGCATTTT
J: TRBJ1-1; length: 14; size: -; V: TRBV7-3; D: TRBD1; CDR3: CASSEGQGRTEAFF; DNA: TGTGCCAGCAGCGAAGGACAGGGTCGGACTGAAGCTTTCTTT
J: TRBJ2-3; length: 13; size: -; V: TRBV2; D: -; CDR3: CASGGLPTDTQYF; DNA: TGTGCCAGCGGGGGACTGCCAACAGATACGCAGTATTTT
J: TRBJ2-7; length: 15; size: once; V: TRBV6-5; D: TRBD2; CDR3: CASSYGLAGAYEQYF; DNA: TGTGCCAGCAGTTACGGGCTAGCGGGAGCCTACGAGCAGTACTTC
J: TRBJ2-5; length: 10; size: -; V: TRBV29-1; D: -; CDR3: CSGLKETQYF; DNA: TGCAGCGGACTAAAAGAGACCCAGTACTTC
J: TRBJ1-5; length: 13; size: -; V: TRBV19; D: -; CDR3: CASIGHSNQPQHF; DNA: TGTGCCAGTATCGGACATAGCAATCAGCCCCAGCATTTT
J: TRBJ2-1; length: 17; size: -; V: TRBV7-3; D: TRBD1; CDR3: CASSPAGGRGSVNEQFF; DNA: TGTGCCAGCAGCCCTGCAGGGGGCAGGGGGAGTGTTAATGAGCAGTTCTTC
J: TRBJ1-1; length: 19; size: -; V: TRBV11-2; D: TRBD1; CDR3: CASSFPTGGYQLGNTEAFF; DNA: TGTGCCAGCAGCTTCCCGACAGGGGGATACCAGCTGGGGAACACTGAAGCTTTCTTT